These 21 T cell receptor beta chains came from one sample sequenced in a study of radiation and T cells in renal cell carcinoma. Clones were read by immunoSEQ multiplex PCR, and TCRdb kept only the in-frame ones, dropping some. The sample has fewer than 20,000 clones, about 55% seen once. The treatment denotes: treatment-naive control, cytoreductive nephrectomy. Sequencing used tumor tissue, obtained from a patient whose treatment was nephrectomy without radiotherapy. All receptors derive from a man aged 50 or older with renal cell carcinoma.

This clone turned up a few times. The CDR3 sequence: CASSPKPVTGGTGYTF. The CDR3 DNA follows: TGTGCCAGCAGCCCAAAACCGGTGACAGGGGGCACGGGCTACACCTTC. This rearrangement joins TRBV5-6 to TRBJ1-2; 10 nucleotides match TRBD1. Germline-derived CDR1 and CDR2 are SGHDT and YYEEEE. The CDR3 is 16 residues long. The J segment lost 8 bases and the V segment lost 4 bases, leaving 14 bases of the junction unmatched.

This clone occurred a few times. The J gene is TRBJ1-4, the V gene TRBV7-9; 7 bases line up with TRBD1. The CDR3 extends over 15 amino acids. CDR1 SEHNR and CDR2 FQNEAQ come from the germline V gene (reference sequence). Trimming took 5 bases from V and 2 from J; bases not matched to a gene: 5. For the CDR3, the DNA is TGTGCCAGCAGCCCACTGACAGGGACTAATGAAAAACTGTTTTTT. Translating it yields CASSPLTGTNEKLFF.

This clone was seen a handful of times. V gene TRBV7-2 combines with J gene TRBJ2-1, with unresolved D. The length of the CDR3 is 14 residues. CDR1 is SGHTA, CDR2 FQGNSA, per germline. Trimming left V 7 bases short and J 9 bases short, with 19 bases between. The CDR3 DNA sequence: TGTGCCAGCATCCCTGCTCCGCTAATCAGTGAGCAGTTCTTC. Its translation: CASIPAPLISEQFF.

About this clone: The limits of the CDR3 on the DNA are not certain, so only TCRdb's listed CDR3 is given. The genes are TRBV12-2 and TRBJ1-1. TRBV12-2 is termed a pseudogene. The CDR3 adds up to 14 amino acids, both ends counted. This chain's CDR3 is CASYGCPAGTEAFF.

This clone was counted once. The chain recombines TRBV2 with TRBJ2-4; tentative D call: TRBD2 (6 bases). Trimming shortened V by 6 bases and J by 6 bases, and 15 bases separated the two germline ends. CDR3 size: 14 residues. The germline gives CDR1 SNHLY, CDR2 FYNNEI. The CDR3 region is CASSGEDRINIQYF. CDR3 nucleotide sequence: TGTGCCAGCAGCGGGGAGGACCGAATAAACATTCAGTACTTC.

The genes are TRBV5-8 and TRBJ1-6; possible D gene TRBD1, 5 bases. This CDR3 is built from 17 residues. Germline V CDR1 and CDR2: SGHTS, YDEGEE. Trimming removed 0 bases at V and 9 bases at J, with 19 bases between. The CDR3 loop reads CASSLVPSGRPRSPLHF. The CDR3 nucleotides read TGTGCCAGCAGCTTGGTGCCGTCAGGGCGGCCGCGTTCACCCCTCCACTTT.

The gene calls are TRBV5-1 and TRBJ1-2, with 7 nucleotides matching TRBD1. Germline V gene sequence: CDR1 SGHRS, CDR2 YFSETQ. The CDR3 is made up of 14 amino acids. The V segment lost 2 bases and the J segment 8 bases; nucleotides outside the gene matches: 9. For the CDR3, the DNA is TGCGCCAGCAGCTTATCAGGGGGGTTCGACGGCTACACCTTC. This codes for CASSLSGGFDGYTF.

This chain joins TRBV5-1 and TRBJ2-6; TRBD1 aligns across 8 bases. This CDR3 has 18 amino acids. The V gene end was trimmed by 0 bases and the J gene end by 3 bases; junction bases not matched to a gene: 8. The germline gives CDR1 SGHRS, CDR2 YFSETQ. The chain's CDR3 is CASSLDVATGVGANVLTF. CDR3 DNA sequence: TGCGCCAGCAGCTTGGATGTGGCGACAGGGGTTGGGGCCAACGTCCTGACTTTC.

This clone was observed a handful of times. The chain is built from TRBV5-4 and TRBJ2-2; a possible D gene is TRBD1 (7 bases). This CDR3 comprises 17 residues. Germline V lookup: CDR1 SGHNT, CDR2 YYREEE (reference sequence). The ends were cut back, 4 bases at V and 6 bases at J, with 22 bases in the middle. This CDR3 is CASSLPRAGGRPGELFF. CDR3 nucleotides: TGTGCCAGCAGCCTGCCGAGGGCAGGGGGGCGTCCCGGGGAGCTGTTTTTT.

The table lists this clone with a few counts. J is TRBJ2-7 and V is TRBV6-5; D not certain. Trimming removed 7 bases from V and 13 bases from J, with 17 bases in between. Germline V gives CDR1 MNHEY, CDR2 SVGAGI. The CDR3 spans 11 residues. The CDR3 is CASMAPATLYF. CDR3 nucleotide sequence: TGTGCCAGCATGGCCCCCGCAACCCTCTACTTC.

The V and J genes are TRBV18 and TRBJ1-1, with D unclear. Germline assignment: CDR1 KGHSH and CDR2 LQKENI. V was cut by 1 base and J by 6 bases, with 6 bases left in between. This CDR3 spans 12 amino acids. The DNA for the CDR3 is TGTGCCAGCTCACCACGAGAAGCTGAAGCTTTCTTT. Translation: CASSPREAEAFF.

The chain links TRBV30 to TRBJ2-7, with D perhaps given as TRBD1 or TRBD2 (5 bases each). Germline loops: CDR1 GTSNPN, CDR2 SVGIG (reference sequence). V lost 3 bases and J 6 bases, leaving 18 bases between the germline ends. The CDR3 contains 14 residues. CDR3 in amino acids: CAWRAGTGGREQYF. CDR3 DNA: TGTGCCTGGAGGGCCGGGACGGGTGGGCGCGAGCAGTACTTC.

The chain links TRBV2 to TRBJ1-5; 12 bases agree with TRBD1. The ends lost 5 bases at V and 7 bases at J; junction bases unmatched: 6. CDR1 SNHLY and CDR2 FYNNEI come from the germline V gene. The CDR3 has 15 amino acids. Written as DNA, the CDR3 is TGTGCCAGCAGTTTTGGGACAGGGGGCGGACAGCCCCAGCATTTT. This codes for CASSFGTGGGQPQHF.

V usage is TRBV27 and J usage is TRBJ1-3; 7 bases align to TRBD1. The junction had 11 bases not matched to a gene; V was cut back by 2 bases and J by 4 bases. The germline CDR1 and CDR2 sequences are MNHEY and SMNVEV (reference sequence). The CDR3 has 17 residues. The CDR3, as DNA: TGTGCCAGCAGTTTAGACAGGGCCCCTATGTGGGGAAACACCATATATTTT. This encodes CASSLDRAPMWGNTIYF.

This clone came up once. The chain employs TRBV5-4 and TRBJ1-2; no definite D call. Trimming pared 6 bases from V and 6 bases from J, leaving 9 bases between. Germline V lookup: CDR1 SGHNT, CDR2 YYREEE (reference sequence). This CDR3 comprises 11 residues. The CDR3 DNA follows: TGTGCCAGCACCTTCGGGGATGGCTACACCTTC. Translation gives CASTFGDGYTF.

This clone was detected a few times. The chain combines TRBV7-8 with TRBJ2-2; D not resolved. Trimming pared 5 bases from V and 0 bases from J, leaving 10 bases between. Germline CDR1 and CDR2: SGHVS and FQNEAQ. This CDR3 is built from 15 residues. CDR3 in amino acids: CASSIRDANTGELFF. CDR3 sequence (DNA): TGTGCCAGCAGCATCAGAGACGCGAACACCGGGGAGCTGTTTTTT.

The gene calls are TRBV13 and TRBJ1-1; D gene uncertain. Per germline, CDR1 PRHDT and CDR2 FYEKMQ (reference sequence). Between the trimmed V and J ends, which lost 3 bases and 7 bases, there was a span of 15 bases. The CDR3 is 14 residues long. The CDR3 nucleotides are TGTGCCAGCAGCTTCGAGGAGCAGGTCCGTGAAGCTTTCTTT. Protein: CASSFEEQVREAFF.

This chain links TRBV12-2 with TRBJ2-7; the tabulated D call, TRBD1, remains unverified against the DNA. TRBV12-2 counts as a pseudogene. The CDR3 is 13 residues long. DNA of the CDR3: TGTGCAAGTCGCCCGCAGGGGAAGTACGAGCAGTACTTC. This encodes CASRPQGKYEQYF.

This chain connects TRBV2 to TRBJ1-3; maybe TRBD1 (5 bases). Trimming shortened V by 1 base and J by 0 bases, and 7 bases separated the two germline ends. The germline CDR1 and CDR2 sequences are SNHLY and FYNNEI. The CDR3 sequence is 15 residues long. The CDR3 here is CASSEGGYSGNTIYF. The CDR3 DNA sequence: TGTGCCAGCAGTGAAGGGGGCTACTCTGGAAACACCATATATTTT.

This clone was counted a few times. The CDR3, as DNA: TGTGCCAGCAGCTTCCCCTGGCAGCACGGGACGTCCACTGAAGCTTTCTTT. This sequence encodes CASSFPWQHGTSTEAFF. The chain combines TRBV5-6 with TRBJ1-1; possible D gene TRBD1, 5 bases. The CDR3 is made up of 17 amino acids. Between the trimmed V and J ends, which lost 2 bases and 4 bases, there was a span of 21 bases. Germline CDR1 reads SGHDT; CDR2 reads YYEEEE.

This clone was seen a single time. This rearrangement joins TRBV18 to TRBJ1-1; D is perhaps TRBD1 (5 bases). This CDR3 spans 16 amino acids. The V end lost 2 bases, the J end lost 2 bases, and 15 bases lay between the germline ends. The V gene's germline CDR1 is KGHSH and CDR2 LQKENI. In nucleotides, the CDR3 is TGTGCCAGCTCACCAGACTTGGACCGGGGCAACACTGAAGCTTTCTTT. Its protein is CASSPDLDRGNTEAFF.